This T cell receptor beta chain came from a study of blood T cell repertoires in COVID-19. Study-wide background: Whether acute or convalescent, the COVID-19 samples came from the United States, Italy and Spain. The cDNA or gDNA used as material had been derived from T cells, B-cell-depleted T cells, or PBMCs.

Per the original data handling: By means of reference gene primer amplification, nucleated cell counts were estimated. Sequenced by immunoSEQ multiplex PCR; TCRdb stores in-frame clones only, minus some. Clone size and the V and J calls come from that table; the DNA yielded D and trimming. This repertoire shows more than 100,000 clones, 80% to 85% found once; its top ten account for approximately 12%. The V gene lost 5 bases and the J gene lost 3 bases, with 11 bases spanning the gap. CDR3 size: 13 residues. The sequenced sample consisted of peripheral blood. The clonotype was recovered from a woman aged 25 to 45 who had recovered from COVID-19. The chain joins TRBV12-3 or TRBV12-4 to TRBJ2-7; D may be TRBD1 (6 bases). CDR3 DNA sequence: TGTGCCAGCAGTACGCAGGGGTACTACGAGCAGTACTTC. Protein product: CASSTQGYYEQYF.